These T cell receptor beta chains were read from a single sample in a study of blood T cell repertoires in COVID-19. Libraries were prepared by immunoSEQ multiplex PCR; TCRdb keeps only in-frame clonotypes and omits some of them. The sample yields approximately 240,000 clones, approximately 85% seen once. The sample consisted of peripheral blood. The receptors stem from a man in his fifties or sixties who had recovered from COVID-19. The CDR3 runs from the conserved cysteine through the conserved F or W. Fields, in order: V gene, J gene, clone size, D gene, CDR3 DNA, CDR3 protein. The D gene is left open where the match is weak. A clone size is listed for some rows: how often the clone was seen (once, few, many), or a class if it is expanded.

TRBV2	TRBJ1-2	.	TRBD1	TGTGCCAGCAGGCCCCCCGCGGACAGGGGGGGTGGCTACACCTTC	CASRPPADRGGGYTF
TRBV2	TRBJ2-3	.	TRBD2	TGTGCCAGCACACACGGGAGGGCCGTAAGAGATACGCAGTATTTT	CASTHGRAVRDTQYF
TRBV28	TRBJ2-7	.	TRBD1	TGTGCCAGCGCCGCTCCGGGACAGGGGATTCGCGAGCAGTACTTC	CASAAPGQGIREQYF
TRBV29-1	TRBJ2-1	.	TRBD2	TGCAGCGTCTCACTAGCGGGTGTCGAGCAGTTCTTC	CSVSLAGVEQFF
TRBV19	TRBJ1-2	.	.	TGTGCCAGTAGTATAGGAGTTGGCTACACCTTC	CASSIGVGYTF
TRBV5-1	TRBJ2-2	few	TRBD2	TGCGCCAGCAGCTCCCTAGCGGGAGGGGGCACCGGGGAGCTGTTTTTT	CASSSLAGGGTGELFF
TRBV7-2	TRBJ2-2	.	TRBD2	TGTGCCAGCAGCGGGGGACTAGCGGGGAACACCGGGGAGCTGTTTTTT	CASSGGLAGNTGELFF
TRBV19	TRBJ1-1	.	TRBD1	TGTGCCAGTAGTATCGCGATGGGGACAGGGGACACTGAAGCTTTCTTT	CASSIAMGTGDTEAFF
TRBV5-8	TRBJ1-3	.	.	TGTGCCAGCAGCTTGGCTCAGTACACCATATATTTT	CASSLAQYTIYF
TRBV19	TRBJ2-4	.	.	TGTGCCAGTAGCTGGACAGTGGGTAACATTCAGTACTTC	CASSWTVGNIQYF
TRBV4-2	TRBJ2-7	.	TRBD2	TGTGCCAGCAGCCAGAAGGTGGGGAGGGATCCCTACGAGCAGTACTTC	CASSQKVGRDPYEQYF
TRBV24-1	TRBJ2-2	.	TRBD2	TGTGCCACCAGTGATTCGAGCGGGAGGGCAAACACCGGGGAGCTGTTTTTT	CATSDSSGRANTGELFF
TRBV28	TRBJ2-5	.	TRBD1	TGTGCCAGCAGTTCTCGGGACAGCCAAGAGACCCAGTACTTC	CASSSRDSQETQYF
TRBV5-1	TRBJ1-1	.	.	TGCGCCAGCAGCTTCGAAATCGCAGTGAACACTGAAGCTTTCTTT	CASSFEIAVNTEAFF
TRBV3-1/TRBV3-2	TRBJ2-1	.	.	TGTGCCAGCAGCCAACACCGGACGGGATCGAGCTCCTACAATGAGCAGTTCTTC	CASSQHRTGSSSYNEQFF
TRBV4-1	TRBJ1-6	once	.	TGCGCCAGCAGCCAAGATCTGGGGACTCCCCTCCACTTT	CASSQDLGTPLHF
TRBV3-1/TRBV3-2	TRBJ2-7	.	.	TGTGCCAGCAGCCAATCGGGATGGGTAACACCTTACGAGCAGTACTTC	CASSQSGWVTPYEQYF
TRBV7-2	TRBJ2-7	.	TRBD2	TGTGCCAGCAGCTTCCCCGGACTAGCGGGCCGTAGGGAGCAGTACTTC	CASSFPGLAGRREQYF
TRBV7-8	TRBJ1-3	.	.	TGTGCCAGCAGCTTAGAGCGCAGGGGAGGAAACACCATATATTTT	CASSLERRGGNTIYF
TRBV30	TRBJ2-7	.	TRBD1	TGTGCCTGGAGGCCGGCGGACAGGGAAAGATACGAGCAGTACTTC	CAWRPADRERYEQYF
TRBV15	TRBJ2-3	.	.	TGTGCCACCAGCGGTATAGCGATGCCAGATACGCAGTATTTT	CATSGIAMPDTQYF
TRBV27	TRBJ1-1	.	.	TGTGCCAGCAGTTCCATAGCGCCGGGCACTGAAGCTTTCTTT	CASSSIAPGTEAFF
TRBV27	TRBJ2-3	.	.	TGTGCCAGACCCTCCGACAGTCGCACAGATACGCAGTATTTT	CARPSDSRTDTQYF
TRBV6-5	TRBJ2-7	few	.	TGTGCCAGCAGTAACCGAAGGACTCAGCAGTACTTC	CASSNRRTQQYF
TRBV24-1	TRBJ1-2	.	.	TGTGCCACCGAGGGGGAGGGTAACTATGGCTACACCTTC	CATEGEGNYGYTF
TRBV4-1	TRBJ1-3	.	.	TGCGCCAGCAGCCAAGATCCCAGGGGCCTGAGCTCTGGAAACACCATATATTTT	CASSQDPRGLSSGNTIYF
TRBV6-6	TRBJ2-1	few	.	TGTGCCAGCAGTCCCACTACCCGACGGCTTTCCTACAATGAGCAGTTCTTC	CASSPTTRRLSYNEQFF
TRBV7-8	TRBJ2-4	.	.	TGTGCCAGCAGCTTAGTAGTGGCAGGGGATGCCGGAAACATTCAGTACTTC	CASSLVVAGDAGNIQYF
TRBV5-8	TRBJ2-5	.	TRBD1	TGTGCCAGCGCCTCCCTTATTGGACAGGGAGAATCGGAGACCCAGTACTTC	CASASLIGQGESETQYF
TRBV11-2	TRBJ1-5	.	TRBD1	TGTGCCAGCAGCTTAGTTGGGACAGGGGGCAATCAGCCCCAGCATTTT	CASSLVGTGGNQPQHF
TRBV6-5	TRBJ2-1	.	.	TGTGCCAGCAGCACTAGTGGCTCCTACAATGAGCAGTTCTTC	CASSTSGSYNEQFF
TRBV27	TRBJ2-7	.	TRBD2	TGTGCCAGCGGCCCTCCGGGACTAGCGGGAGCCGGGGGCCCCTACGAGCAGTACTTC	CASGPPGLAGAGGPYEQYF